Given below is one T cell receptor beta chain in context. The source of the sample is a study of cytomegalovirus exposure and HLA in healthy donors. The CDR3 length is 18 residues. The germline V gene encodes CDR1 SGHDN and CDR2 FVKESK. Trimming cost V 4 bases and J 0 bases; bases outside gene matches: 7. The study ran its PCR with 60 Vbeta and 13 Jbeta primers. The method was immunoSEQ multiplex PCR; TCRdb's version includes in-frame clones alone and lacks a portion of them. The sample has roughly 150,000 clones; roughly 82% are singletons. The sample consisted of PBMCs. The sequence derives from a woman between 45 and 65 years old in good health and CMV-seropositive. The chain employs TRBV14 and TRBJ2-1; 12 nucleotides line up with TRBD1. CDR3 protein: CASSLGQGAFSSYNEQFF. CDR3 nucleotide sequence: TGTGCCAGCAGCCTGGGACAGGGGGCTTTTTCCTCCTACAATGAGCAGTTCTTC. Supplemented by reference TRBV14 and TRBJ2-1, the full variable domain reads EAGVTQFPSHSVIEKGQTVTLRCDPISGHDNLYWYRRVMGKEIKFLLHFVKESKQDESGMPNNRFLAERTGGTYSTLKVQPAELEDSGVYFCASSLGQGAFSSYNEQFFGPGTRLTVL.